Following are 14 T cell receptor beta chains from one sample sequenced in a study of cytomegalovirus exposure and HLA in healthy donors. The PCR was carried out with 60 Vbeta primers and 13 Jbeta primers. Measured with immunoSEQ multiplex PCR; TCRdb has only the in-frame clones, and not every one. Of approximately 92,000 clones listed, around four fifths are singletons. Sequenced: PBMCs. These receptors were taken from a middle-aged man in good health and CMV-seropositive.

Written as DNA, the CDR3 is TGTGCCATACGGACAGGGGGGCCTGAAGCTTTCTTT. Its protein product is CAIRTGGPEAFF. The V and J genes are TRBV6-1 and TRBJ1-1; TRBD1 agrees at 10 bases. V gave up 10 bases and J gave up 6 bases; unmatched junction bases: 5. The CDR3 has 12 residues. Germline CDR1 and CDR2: MNHNS and SASEGT.

The V and J genes are TRBV10-3 and TRBJ1-1; maybe TRBD1 (5 bases). Trimming took off 6 bases at V and 6 bases at J, with 8 bases between the two ends. The CDR3 loop spans 11 amino acids. CDR1 is ENHRY and CDR2 is SYGVKD in the germline V gene. The CDR3 spells CAIRQGAEAFF. For the CDR3, the DNA is TGTGCCATCAGGCAGGGTGCTGAAGCTTTCTTT.

This clone was detected a few times. The chain is built from TRBV7-7 and TRBJ2-5; TRBD1 aligns across 7 bases. V lost 5 bases to trimming and J lost 1 base; unmatched junction nucleotides: 10. Germline V gene data show CDR1 as SSHAT and CDR2 as FNYEAQ (reference sequence). The CDR3 spans 16 residues. CDR3 bases: TGTGCCAGCAGCCCATCCAGGGGGTCGAGCCAAGAGACCCAGTACTTC. The encoded protein is CASSPSRGSSQETQYF.

This clone has more than one count but fewer than ten. The rearrangement joins TRBV30 to TRBJ2-5, with D unresolved. The length of the CDR3 is 12 residues. Trimming pared 1 base from V and 5 bases from J, leaving 8 bases between. The germline CDR1 and CDR2 sequences are GTSNPN and SVGIG (reference sequence). The CDR3 coding sequence is TGTGCCTGGAGTGGTCCCGGTGAGACCCAGTACTTC. Its translation: CAWSGPGETQYF.

The V and J genes are TRBV4-1 and TRBJ2-7; 12 nucleotides match TRBD2. The CDR3 extends over 19 amino acids. Germline V gives CDR1 MGHRA, CDR2 YSYEKL. V trimming: 0 bases; J trimming: 2 bases; junction bases outside the gene matches: 11. The CDR3, as DNA: TGCGCCAGCAGCCAAGATCGCCCTAGCGGGGGGGTTATTACCTACGAGCAGTACTTC. Its translation: CASSQDRPSGGVITYEQYF.

The V gene is TRBV27, the J gene TRBJ2-3, with unresolved D. V shed 8 bases and J shed 0 bases, with 15 bases lying between them. The CDR3 is 15 residues long. Germline V gives CDR1 MNHEY, CDR2 SMNVEV (reference sequence). The CDR3 coding sequence is TGTGCCAGCGGTCAGACTCCTACTAGCACAGATACGCAGTATTTT. Translated, it gives CASGQTPTSTDTQYF.

This clone was counted between two and nine times. This chain uses TRBV11-1 with TRBJ2-5; TRBD1 matches 9 bases. The J segment lost 4 bases and the V segment lost 4 bases, leaving 1 base of the junction unmatched. The CDR3 is 13 residues long. CDR1 SGHAT and CDR2 FQDESV come from the germline V gene (reference sequence). CDR3 residues: CASSWGQGETQYF. In nucleotides, the CDR3 is TGTGCCAGCAGCTGGGGACAGGGAGAGACCCAGTACTTC.

V and J are TRBV4-3 and TRBJ2-5, with 10 bases identical to TRBD1. Germline V gene sequence: CDR1 LGHNA, CDR2 YSLEER. Germline trimming cut 0 bases from V and 1 base from J; bases unmatched to any gene: 5. CDR3 length: 17 residues. The CDR3 DNA sequence: TGCGCCAGCAGCCAAGAATTCAGGGACAGGGGCCAAGAGACCCAGTACTTC. Protein sequence: CASSQEFRDRGQETQYF.

This sequence joins TRBV30 and TRBJ1-5; no reliable D call. The CDR3 runs 12 residues. CDR1 GTSNPN and CDR2 SVGIG come from the germline V gene (reference sequence). V was trimmed by 0 bases and J by 6 bases, leaving 6 bases between them. DNA of the CDR3: TGTGCCTGGAGTGTACCGGGTCAGCCCCAGCATTTT. Its protein is CAWSVPGQPQHF.

CDR3 nucleotide sequence: TGCGCCAGCAGCCCCGGGACAGGGTCCTACAATGAGCAGTTCTTC. The encoded protein is CASSPGTGSYNEQFF. V usage is TRBV5-1 and J usage is TRBJ2-1, with 9 nucleotides matching TRBD1. CDR1 and CDR2 (germline): SGHRS, YFSETQ. CDR3 size: 15 residues. V was pared by 4 bases and J by 1 base, with 3 bases of the junction left unmatched.

This chain links TRBV19 with TRBJ2-2; 9 positions match TRBD1. The CDR3 spans 14 residues. The V gene end was trimmed by 8 bases and the J gene end by 3 bases; junction bases not matched to a gene: 4. Germline-derived CDR1 and CDR2 are LNHDA and SQIVND (reference sequence). This chain's CDR3 is CASYRGRHTGELFF. CDR3 DNA sequence: TGTGCCAGTTACAGGGGGCGACACACCGGGGAGCTGTTTTTT.

This chain uses TRBV27 with TRBJ1-5; no firm D call. Germline CDR1 is MNHEY and CDR2 is SMNVEV (reference sequence). The CDR3 has 14 residues. Trimming shortened V by 3 bases and J by 1 base, and 7 bases separated the two germline ends. For the CDR3, the DNA is TGTGCCAGCAGTTTCTCTGAGAGCAATCAGCCCCAGCATTTT. Translation gives CASSFSESNQPQHF.

The chain employs TRBV5-4 and TRBJ2-7; TRBD2 matches 12 bases. V was clipped by 7 bases and J by 0 bases; unmatched bases: 5. Germline V lookup: CDR1 SGHNT, CDR2 YYREEE (reference sequence). CDR3 length: 15 residues. This CDR3 is CASGLAGISSYEQYF. The DNA of the CDR3 is TGTGCCAGCGGACTAGCGGGGATAAGCTCCTACGAGCAGTACTTC.

V gene TRBV11-2 combines with J gene TRBJ2-6, with TRBD2 matching 10 bases. The CDR3 consists of 18 residues. In germline, CDR1 is SGHAT, CDR2 FQNNGV. V trimming: 2 bases; J trimming: 0 bases; junction bases outside the gene matches: 4. The CDR3 DNA sequence: TGTGCCAGCAGCTTAATAGCGGGGGGTCCCTCTGGGGCCAACGTCCTGACTTTC. Protein: CASSLIAGGPSGANVLTF.